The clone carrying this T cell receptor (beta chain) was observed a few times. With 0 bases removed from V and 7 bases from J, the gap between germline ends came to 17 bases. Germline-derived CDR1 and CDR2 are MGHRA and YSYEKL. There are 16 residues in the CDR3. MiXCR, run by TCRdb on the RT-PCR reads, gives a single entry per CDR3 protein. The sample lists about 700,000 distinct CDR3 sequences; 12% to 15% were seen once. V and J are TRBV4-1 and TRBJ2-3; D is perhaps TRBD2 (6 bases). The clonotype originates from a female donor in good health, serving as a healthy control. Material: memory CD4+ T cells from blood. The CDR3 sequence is CASSQDYSSSVYTQYF. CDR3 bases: TGCGCCAGCAGCCAAGACTACTCTTCTAGCGTGTATACGCAGTATTTT.